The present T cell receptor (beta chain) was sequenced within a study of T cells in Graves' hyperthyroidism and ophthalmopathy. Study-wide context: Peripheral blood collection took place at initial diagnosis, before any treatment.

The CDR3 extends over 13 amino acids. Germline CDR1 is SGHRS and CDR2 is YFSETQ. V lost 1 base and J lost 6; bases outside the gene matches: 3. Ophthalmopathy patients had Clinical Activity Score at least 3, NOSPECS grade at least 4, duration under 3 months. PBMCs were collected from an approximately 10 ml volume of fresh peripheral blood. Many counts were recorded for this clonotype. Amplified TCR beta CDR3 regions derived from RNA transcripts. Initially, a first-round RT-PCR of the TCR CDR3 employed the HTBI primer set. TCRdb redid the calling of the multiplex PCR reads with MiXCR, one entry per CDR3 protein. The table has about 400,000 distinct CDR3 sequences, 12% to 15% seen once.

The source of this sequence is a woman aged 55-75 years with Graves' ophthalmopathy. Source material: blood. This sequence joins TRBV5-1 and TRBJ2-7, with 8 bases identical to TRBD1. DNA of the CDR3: TGCGCCAGCAGCTTGCCAGGGGGCGCCGAGCAGTACTTC. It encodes CASSLPGGAEQYF.